The present T cell receptor beta chain was sequenced within a study of neurological immune-mediated disorders. The CDR3 has 15 residues. V shed 4 bases and J shed 3 bases, with 16 bases lying between them. Germline V lookup: CDR1 SGHVS, CDR2 FQNEAQ. As regards this clonotype: Its target is unknown. The CDR3 does not close with the conserved phenylalanine or tryptophan, likely indicating a read error.

Time point specified: technical triplicate 1. Sorted libraries used some 1 million CD4+ or CD8+ T cells. Study-level results: The most TCR clonal expansion was seen in HTLV-1-associated myelopathy, and the least was seen in multiple sclerosis, which fell below healthy controls.

cDNA was made by 5'RACE with 10-nucleotide random UMIs. TCRdb reprocessed the 5' RACE reads via MiXCR and lists one record per CDR3 protein. The data show tens of thousands of distinct CDR3 sequences, 13% seen once. The material sequenced was CD4+ T cells from blood. The rearrangement uses TRBV7-8 and TRBJ2-7; possibly TRBD2 for D (6 bases). The TCR sequence derives from a female donor with HTLV-1-associated myelopathy (HAM/TSP). The CDR3 loop reads CASSYLTGLNYEQYI. The CDR3 coding sequence is TGTGCCAGCAGCTACTTAACGGGACTGAACTACGAGCAGTACATC.